A selection of T cell receptor beta chains follows, all from one sample in a study of T cells in Graves' hyperthyroidism and ophthalmopathy. MiXCR, applied by TCRdb to the multiplex PCR reads, yields one record per CDR3 protein. Of about 690,000 distinct CDR3 sequences in the sample, 15% to 20% were seen once. The source material was blood. The origin of the receptors is a man aged 50 or older with Graves' hyperthyroidism. The CDR3 runs from the conserved cysteine through the conserved F or W. The D gene is left open where the match is weak. Size is omitted from some rows. Given values are once, few, many or a class for expanded clones.

j_call d_call v_call clone_size cdr3_nt cdr3_aa
TRBJ2-3 . TRBV3-1 few TGTGCCAGCAGCCCCGGAGGTCGGAACACAGATACGCAGTATTTT CASSPGGRNTDTQYF
TRBJ2-2 . TRBV7-2 once TGTGCCAGCAGCTTAGGTTATGGAGCGGGACAACGGAACACCGGGGAGCTGTTTTTT CASSLGYGAGQRNTGELFF
TRBJ2-5 TRBD1 TRBV5-1 . TGTGCCAGCAGCACTGGACAGGGAGGAAAGGAGACCCAGTACTTC CASSTGQGGKETQYF
TRBJ1-2 . TRBV9 many TGTGCCAGCAGCGTAGGGGGCCCTGGGAACTATGGCTACACCTTC CASSVGGPGNYGYTF
TRBJ2-1 TRBD2 TRBV7-9 . TGTGCCAGCAGCTTAGTTAGCGGGAGCGGCCATGAGCAGTTCTTC CASSLVSGSGHEQFF
TRBJ2-2 TRBD2 TRBV6-2/TRBV6-3 few TGTGCCAGCAGTTATCTAGGACTAGCGGGAGGGCCTAGCACCGGGGAGCTGTTTTTT CASSYLGLAGGPSTGELFF
TRBJ2-2 . TRBV19 few TGTGCCAGTATGTTAGGGACCGGGGAGCTGTTTTTT CASMLGTGELFF
TRBJ1-1 TRBD1 TRBV19 many TGTGCCAGCAGTATCGGACAGGTCACTGAAGCTTTCTTT CASSIGQVTEAFF
TRBJ1-2 TRBD1 TRBV28 many TGTGCCAGTACCCCCAGGGGGCTTTGGGGCTACACCTTC CASTPRGLWGYTF
TRBJ2-3 TRBD2 TRBV30 many TGTGCCTGGAATCCTAGCGGGGCAGATACGCAGTATTTT CAWNPSGADTQYF
TRBJ2-7 . TRBV7-2 few TGTGCCAGCAGCTTAATTTCGTTCCCCTACGAGCAGTACTTC CASSLISFPYEQYF
TRBJ2-1 . TRBV28 . TGTGCCAGCCGTTCTGGACAGCTTAACAATGAGCAGTTCTTC CASRSGQLNNEQFF
TRBJ2-1 TRBD2 TRBV19 . TGTGCCAGTAGTATGGTAGCGGGGGGCAACCATGTGCAGTTCTTC CASSMVAGGNHVQFF
TRBJ2-3 TRBD2 TRBV2 . TGTGCCAGCAGTGGGGGGGTAGCGGGAGGGAACACAGATACGCAGTATTTT CASSGGVAGGNTDTQYF
TRBJ2-7 TRBD2 TRBV7-9 few TGTGCCAGCAGCCCTCGGACTAGCGGGAGGGCCGGGTACGAGCAGTACTTC CASSPRTSGRAGYEQYF
TRBJ2-5 . TRBV4-1 . TGCGCCAGCAGCCAAGAACGTCATCGGTTGGAGACCCAGTACTTC CASSQERHRLETQYF
TRBJ1-1 . TRBV19 many TGTGCCAGTACCGATTCGAACACTGAAGCTTTCTTT CASTDSNTEAFF
TRBJ2-1 TRBD2 TRBV7-9 . TGTGCCAGCAGCTTGCCGGGACTAGCGGGAGCGGATGAGCAGTTCTTC CASSLPGLAGADEQFF
TRBJ2-5 . TRBV5-6 many TGTGCCAGCAGCGACCCCTCAGAGACCCAGTACTTC CASSDPSETQYF
TRBJ2-2 TRBD1 TRBV27 many TGTGCCAGCAGATTACAGGGGGCGCGCACCGGGGAGCTGTTTTTT CASRLQGARTGELFF
TRBJ2-2 . TRBV10-1 . TGCGCCAGCAGACAACTGAACACCGGGGAGCTGTTTTTT CASRQLNTGELFF
TRBJ2-2 . TRBV3-1 once TGTGCCAGCAGCCAAATTTCAGGGAACACCGGGGAGCTGTTTTTT CASSQISGNTGELFF
TRBJ1-5 . TRBV28 many TGTGCCAGCAGCTCTGTTACGGGACGGGGGAATCAGCCCCAGCATTTT CASSSVTGRGNQPQHF
TRBJ1-5 . TRBV28 many TGTGCCAGCAGTCAGACAGAAGTCAATCAGCCCCAGCATTTT CASSQTEVNQPQHF
TRBJ1-5 . TRBV29-1 . TGCAGCGTTCAGACAGGAAGCAATCAGCCCCAGCATTTT CSVQTGSNQPQHF
TRBJ2-4 TRBD1 TRBV28 many TGTGCCAGCATAGGAGGACAGGGTGGCATTCAGTACTTC CASIGGQGGIQYF
TRBJ1-5 . TRBV2 many TGTGCCAGCAGTGTTGATCAGCCCCAGCATTTT CASSVDQPQHF
TRBJ2-3 TRBD1 TRBV7-2 many TGTGCCAGCAGCCATATAACAGGGGGCACAGATACGCAGTATTTT CASSHITGGTDTQYF
TRBJ2-7 . TRBV7-6 many TGTGCCAGCAGCACAACGATCGGTGACGGTACCTACGAGCAGTACTTC CASSTTIGDGTYEQYF
TRBJ2-7 . TRBV28 many TGTGCCAGCAGTTTCCCCTCGGACATGAGCTCCTACGAGCAGTACTTC CASSFPSDMSSYEQYF
TRBJ1-5 TRBD1 TRBV20-1 few TGCAGTGCTTTAATTCGGACAGGGATAGGTCAGCCCCAGCATTTT CSALIRTGIGQPQHF
TRBJ2-1 TRBD2 TRBV9 few TGTGCCAGCAGCGTCGGCGGGAGATGGTACAATGAGCAGTTCTTC CASSVGGRWYNEQFF
TRBJ1-2 . TRBV7-9 . TGTGCCAGCAGCTTAGCGGGAGGGAGCGGTGGCTACACCTTC CASSLAGGSGGYTF
TRBJ2-1 . TRBV9 many TGTGCCAGCAGCCCTTCTAGAGAAAGGAGCAATGAGCAGTTCTTC CASSPSRERSNEQFF
TRBJ1-1 . TRBV12-3/TRBV12-4 few TGTGCCAGCAGTTTAGGAGTAGTGACCACTGAAGCTTTCTTT CASSLGVVTTEAFF
TRBJ2-1 . TRBV28 few TGTGCCAGCAGCCTAGGGGGGGTGGAGCAGTTCTTC CASSLGGVEQFF
TRBJ2-5 TRBD2 TRBV11-2 . TGTGCCAGCAGCTTAGGGCCCAGCGGGAGAAGGGAGACCCAGTACTTC CASSLGPSGRRETQYF
TRBJ2-1 . TRBV2 many TGTGCCATCAAGTCTGAGCAGTTCTTC CAIKSEQFF
TRBJ2-5 TRBD1 TRBV12-3/TRBV12-4 once TGTGCCAGCAGCTCACAGGGGAAGAAAAAGTACTTC CASSSQGKKKYF
TRBJ2-3 . TRBV2 many TGTGCCAGCAGTGAGCGACAGGGCACAGATACGCAGTATTTT CASSERQGTDTQYF
TRBJ2-2 TRBD2 TRBV11-2 . TGTGCCAGCACCGGACTAGCGGGAAGGTATGTCGGGGAGCTGTTTTTT CASTGLAGRYVGELFF
TRBJ1-1 . TRBV28 many TGTGCCAGCAGAACCCCCCCCAGGTCTGAAGCTTTCTTT CASRTPPRSEAFF
TRBJ2-1 . TRBV7-9 . TGTGCCAGCACTAAAAATGGGGGCTATGAGCAGTTCTTC CASTKNGGYEQFF
TRBJ2-7 . TRBV7-2 many TGTGCCACCCTCGGCAGGTCCTACGAGCAGTACTTC CATLGRSYEQYF
TRBJ1-1 TRBD1 TRBV2 many TGTGCCAGCAGGACGGGCAGGGGGACTGAAGCTTTCTTT CASRTGRGTEAFF
TRBJ2-3 . TRBV3-1 many TGTGCCAGCAGTGGGGACCCAACTAGCACAGATACGCAGTATTTT CASSGDPTSTDTQYF
TRBJ1-1 TRBD1 TRBV30 . TGTGCCTGGAGAGCAGGGGGAAGCACTGAAGCTTTCTTT CAWRAGGSTEAFF
TRBJ1-1 TRBD1 TRBV6-2/TRBV6-3 many TGTGCCAGCAGTTCTTACAGGGGGGCGTACACTGAAGCTTTCTTT CASSSYRGAYTEAFF
TRBJ2-1 . TRBV3-1 many TGTGCCAGCAGCCAAGCAGCTATGCAGTTCTTC CASSQAAMQFF
TRBJ2-7 . TRBV28 many TGTGCCAGCAGTTTATACGGGGGCTTATCCTACGAGCAGTACTTC CASSLYGGLSYEQYF
TRBJ2-7 TRBD2 TRBV12-3/TRBV12-4 many TGTGCCAGCAGTTTGACTAGCGGGCTTGCGTCCTACGAGCAGTACTTC CASSLTSGLASYEQYF
TRBJ2-5 . TRBV20-1 many TGCAGTGCTAGAGGGTGGATTGAGGGAGAGACCCAGTACTTC CSARGWIEGETQYF
TRBJ2-7 TRBD2 TRBV30 . TGTGCCTGGAGTGTCGGGGGGGCCTACGAGCAGTACTTC CAWSVGGAYEQYF
TRBJ1-5 TRBD1 TRBV28 many TGTGCCAGCAGTTTACGGACAGGGTTTAGCAATCAGCCCCAGCATTTT CASSLRTGFSNQPQHF
TRBJ2-7 . TRBV6-1 many TGTGCCAGCAACGACTGGGGAGCCAACTACGAGCAGTACTTC CASNDWGANYEQYF